The clone carrying this T cell receptor beta chain was recorded once. Its antigen is unidentified. Mixed chimerism was transient after nonmyeloablative marrow transplants from related graft donors. The germline gives CDR1 SNHLY, CDR2 FYNNEI. The CDR3 extends over 14 amino acids. The V segment lost 3 bases and the J segment 3 bases; nucleotides outside the gene matches: 2. The record originates from a study of Tregs in tolerant kidney transplant recipients. Whole-study findings and limits: Findings come from small patient numbers and require larger validation. Some patients' samples used different primers over time, so nucleotide sequences weren't comparable.

The method was immunoSEQ multiplex PCR; TCRdb's version includes in-frame clones alone and lacks a portion of them. The table has approximately 81,000 clones, over 75% seen once. The V gene is TRBV2, the J gene TRBJ2-3, with 8 bases fitting TRBD1. Specimen: CD4+ T cells from blood (PBMCs), collected 24 months after the transplant. This receptor was obtained from a human patient who received a combined kidney and bone marrow transplant. The graft donor may be the source of some T cells. The CDR3 DNA reads TGTGCCAGCAGTGAGGACAGGGTAACAGATACGCAGTATTTT. Translation: CASSEDRVTDTQYF.